This T cell receptor (beta chain) came from a study of cytomegalovirus exposure and HLA in healthy donors. Broader study findings: Within the roughly 120 validation repertoires, first-cohort TCR clusters tended to co-occur, according to a later analysis. Associated with cytomegalovirus, according to the listing, were 150 to 200 TCR beta chains.

This clone was counted once. Antigen unknown. Per the germline V gene, CDR1 is SQVTM and CDR2 is ANQGSEA. V was trimmed by 4 bases and J by 2 bases, leaving 12 bases between them. This CDR3 comprises 13 residues. Profiling relied on immunoSEQ multiplex PCR, and the TCRdb table lists in-frame clones only, not all of them. The data hold around 190,000 clones, with about 81% observed a single time. Source material: PBMCs. This sequence was found in a young woman in good health and CMV-seronegative. V is TRBV29-1 and J is TRBJ2-7; D possibly corresponds to TRBD1 (5 bases). CDR3 sequence: CSVAGRAAYEQYF. The CDR3 nucleotides are TGCAGCGTTGCGGGCAGGGCTGCCTACGAGCAGTACTTC.